A single sample is the source of the 13 T cell receptor beta chains below, sequenced in a study of cytomegalovirus exposure and HLA in healthy donors. Vbeta (60) and Jbeta (13) primers were used in the PCR. Assay: immunoSEQ multiplex PCR; the TCRdb copy retains only in-frame clones and omits some. Its clone listing holds fewer than 200,000 clones. Sequencing was performed on PBMCs. These receptors were obtained from a man in his thirties or forties in good health and CMV-seronegative.

J is TRBJ1-1 and V is TRBV6-5, with D perhaps matching TRBD1 (5 bases). Trimming took off 5 bases at V and 1 base at J, with 8 bases between the two ends. This CDR3 is built from 13 residues. Germline V lookup: CDR1 MNHEY, CDR2 SVGAGI. CDR3 in amino acids: CASSTTANTEAFF. The CDR3, as DNA: TGTGCCAGCAGTACGACAGCGAACACTGAAGCTTTCTTT.

As regards this clone: One end of the junction varies from germline; a read error may be responsible. This sequence joins TRBV6-6 and TRBJ1-5; TRBD1 aligns across 12 bases. There are 16 residues in the CDR3. Looked up from germline, CDR1 is MNHNY and CDR2 is SVGAGI (reference sequence). The CDR3 region is CAGSQGQGASNQPQHF. CDR3 DNA sequence: TGTGCCGGCAGTCAGGGACAGGGGGCGAGCAATCAGCCCCAGCATTTT.

The CDR3 loop is CASSPPHTEAFF. The CDR3 DNA reads TGTGCCAGCTCACCCCCCCATACTGAAGCTTTCTTT. The rearrangement joins TRBV18 to TRBJ1-1; D unresolved. CDR1 is KGHSH and CDR2 is LQKENI in the germline V gene. The CDR3 contains 12 residues. Trimming took 3 bases from V and 5 from J, leaving 7 bases between them.

V usage is TRBV13 and J usage is TRBJ2-5, with TRBD2 identical over 7 bases. The J call may be in error: the DNA end matches TRBJ2-7 better. There are 14 residues in the CDR3. In germline, CDR1 is PRHDT, CDR2 FYEKMQ (reference sequence). The CDR3 loop is CASRPAGSSYEQYF. CDR3 coding DNA: TGTGCCAGCAGACCAGCGGGAAGCTCCTACGAGCAGTACTTC.

The chain combines TRBV5-1 with TRBJ2-1; D is possibly TRBD2 (7 bases). The CDR3 sequence is 14 residues long. Germline V lookup: CDR1 SGHRS, CDR2 YFSETQ. Trimming took 1 base from V and 9 from J, leaving 14 bases between them. The CDR3 DNA follows: TGCGCCAGCAGCTTGAGAGGGGGGGCCCGTGAGCAGTTCTTC. It encodes CASSLRGGAREQFF.

The rearrangement uses TRBV11-2 and TRBJ1-2; D gene uncertain. From germline, CDR1 is SGHAT and CDR2 FQNNGV. The V gene lost 3 bases and the J gene lost 4 bases, with 15 bases spanning the gap. The length of the CDR3 is 15 residues. This CDR3 is CASSFATGGLYGYTF. Written as DNA, the CDR3 is TGTGCCAGCAGCTTTGCTACGGGAGGTCTCTATGGCTACACCTTC.

The chain carries TRBV5-4 and TRBJ1-2; 7 bases line up with TRBD1. CDR3 length equals 14 residues. V trimming: 4 bases; J trimming: 4 bases; junction bases outside the gene matches: 7. Germline lookup yields CDR1 SGHNT and CDR2 YYREEE (reference sequence). The CDR3 loop is CASSQLQGSYGYTF. The DNA of the CDR3 is TGTGCCAGCAGCCAACTACAGGGGAGCTATGGCTACACCTTC. The full variable domain, its missing parts supplied by reference TRBV5-4 and TRBJ1-2, is ETGVTQSPTHLIKTRGQQVTLRCSSQSGHNTVSWYQQALGQGPQFIFQYYREEENGRGNFPPRFSGLQFPNYSSELNVNALELDDSALYLCASSQLQGSYGYTFGSGTRLTVV.

The J gene is TRBJ1-2, the V gene TRBV7-2; D not resolved. Germline assignment: CDR1 SGHTA and CDR2 FQGNSA. The CDR3 contains 18 residues. Trimming removed 4 bases from V and 0 bases from J, with 21 bases in between. CDR3: CASSSPPEGGLTNYGYTF. CDR3 coding DNA: TGTGCCAGCAGCTCCCCCCCGGAAGGAGGGCTTACTAACTATGGCTACACCTTC.

The DNA of the CDR3 is TGTGCCAGCAGCTTCGCCGGGACAGTAGATGAAAAACTGTTTTTT. Translated, it gives CASSFAGTVDEKLFF. The chain couples TRBV7-9 to TRBJ1-4; 7 positions match TRBD1. The CDR3 consists of 15 residues. The ends lost 3 bases at V and 6 bases at J; junction bases unmatched: 7. CDR1 and CDR2 (germline): SEHNR, FQNEAQ (reference sequence).

The J gene is TRBJ2-5, the V gene TRBV10-1; 7 bases align to TRBD1. Germline CDR1 is WNHNN and CDR2 is SYGVQD (reference sequence). This CDR3 has 13 residues. V dropped 9 bases and J dropped 4; count of bases not matched to a gene: 8. The CDR3 loop reads CARGDRRLETQYF. CDR3 coding DNA: TGCGCCAGGGGGGACAGAAGGCTAGAGACCCAGTACTTC.

This sequence joins TRBV18 and TRBJ1-1; D might be TRBD1 (5 bases). With 1 base removed from V and 0 bases from J, the gap between germline ends came to 9 bases. The CDR3 runs to 15 residues. CDR1 is KGHSH, CDR2 LQKENI, per germline. The CDR3 loop reads CASSPLQGMNTEAFF. CDR3 bases: TGTGCCAGCTCACCACTTCAGGGCATGAACACTGAAGCTTTCTTT.

The genes are TRBV10-3 and TRBJ1-1, with D tentatively TRBD1 (6 bases). In germline, CDR1 is ENHRY, CDR2 SYGVKD. The V gene lost 3 bases and the J gene lost 7 bases, with 18 bases spanning the gap. This CDR3 is 15 amino acids long. Here the CDR3 DNA reads TGTGCCATCAGTGACCGAGGACAGAGGGTACTTGAAGCTTTCTTT. Its translation: CAISDRGQRVLEAFF.

The J gene is TRBJ1-6, the V gene TRBV10-2, with TRBD1 matching 9 bases. CDR1 and CDR2 from the germline V gene are WSHSY and SAAADI. The CDR3 has 17 residues. Trimming took 3 bases from V and 7 from J; bases not matched to a gene: 10. CDR3 amino acids: CASSDQAGTGINSPLHF. For the CDR3, the DNA is TGCGCCAGCAGTGATCAAGCCGGGACAGGGATCAATTCACCCCTCCACTTT.